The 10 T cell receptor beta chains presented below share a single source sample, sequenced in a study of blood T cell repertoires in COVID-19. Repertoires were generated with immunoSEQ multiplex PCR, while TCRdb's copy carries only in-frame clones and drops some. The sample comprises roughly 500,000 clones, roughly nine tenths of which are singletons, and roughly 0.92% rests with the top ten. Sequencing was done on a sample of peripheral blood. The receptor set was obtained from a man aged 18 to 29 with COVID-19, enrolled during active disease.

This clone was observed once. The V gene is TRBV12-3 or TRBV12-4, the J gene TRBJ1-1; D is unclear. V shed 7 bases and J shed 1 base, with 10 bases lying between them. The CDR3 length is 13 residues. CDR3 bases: TGTGCCAGCATTCGACACGAGAACACTGAAGCTTTCTTT. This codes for CASIRHENTEAFF.

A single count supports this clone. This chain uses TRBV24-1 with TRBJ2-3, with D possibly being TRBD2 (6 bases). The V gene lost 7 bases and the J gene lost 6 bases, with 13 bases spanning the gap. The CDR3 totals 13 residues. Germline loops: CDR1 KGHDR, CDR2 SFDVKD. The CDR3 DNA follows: TGTGCCACCAGCCCGGGAGTTATGGATACGCAGTATTTT. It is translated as CATSPGVMDTQYF.

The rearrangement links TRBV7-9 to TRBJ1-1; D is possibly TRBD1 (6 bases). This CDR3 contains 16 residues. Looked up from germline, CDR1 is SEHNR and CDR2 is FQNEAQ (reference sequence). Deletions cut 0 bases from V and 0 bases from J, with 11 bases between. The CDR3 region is CASSLAPDSLNTEAFF. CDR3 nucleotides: TGTGCCAGCAGCTTAGCTCCGGACAGTTTGAACACTGAAGCTTTCTTT.

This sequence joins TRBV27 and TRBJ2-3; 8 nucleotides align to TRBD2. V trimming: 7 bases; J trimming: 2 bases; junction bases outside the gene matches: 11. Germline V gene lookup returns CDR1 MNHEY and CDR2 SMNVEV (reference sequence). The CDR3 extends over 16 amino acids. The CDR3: CASTRVAGGPTDTQYF. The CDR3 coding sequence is TGTGCCAGCACCCGGGTTGCGGGAGGCCCCACAGATACGCAGTATTTT.

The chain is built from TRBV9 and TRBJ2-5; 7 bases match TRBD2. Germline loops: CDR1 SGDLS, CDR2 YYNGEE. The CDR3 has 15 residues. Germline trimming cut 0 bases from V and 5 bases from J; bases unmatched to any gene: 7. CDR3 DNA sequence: TGTGCCAGCAGCGTAGGCGGGAGACCGGGGGAGACCCAGTACTTC. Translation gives CASSVGGRPGETQYF.

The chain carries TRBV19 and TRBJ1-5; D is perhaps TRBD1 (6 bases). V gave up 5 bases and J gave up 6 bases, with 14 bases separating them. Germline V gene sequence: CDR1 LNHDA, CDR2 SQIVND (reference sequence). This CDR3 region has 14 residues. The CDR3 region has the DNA TGTGCCAGTAGTGCCCAAACAGGGATTCAGCCCCAGCATTTT. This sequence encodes CASSAQTGIQPQHF.

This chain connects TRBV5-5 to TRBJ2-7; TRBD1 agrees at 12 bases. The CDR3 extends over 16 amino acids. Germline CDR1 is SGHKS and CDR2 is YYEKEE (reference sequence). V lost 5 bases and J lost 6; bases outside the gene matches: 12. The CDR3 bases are TGTGCCAGCAGAAATTACCGGGACAGGGGGCTGTCCGAGCAGTACTTC. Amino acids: CASRNYRDRGLSEQYF.

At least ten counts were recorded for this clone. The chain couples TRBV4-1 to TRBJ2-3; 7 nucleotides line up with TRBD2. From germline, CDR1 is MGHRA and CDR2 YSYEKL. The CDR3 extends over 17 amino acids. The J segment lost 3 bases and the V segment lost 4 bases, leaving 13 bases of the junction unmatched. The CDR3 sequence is CASSPLFLRELTDTQYF. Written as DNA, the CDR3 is TGCGCCAGCAGCCCCCTGTTTTTGCGGGAGCTTACAGATACGCAGTATTTT.

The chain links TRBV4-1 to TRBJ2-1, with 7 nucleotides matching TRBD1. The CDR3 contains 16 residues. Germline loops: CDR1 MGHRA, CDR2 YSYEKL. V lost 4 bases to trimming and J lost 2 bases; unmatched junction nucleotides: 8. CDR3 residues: CASSPLTGVTYNEQFF. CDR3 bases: TGCGCCAGCAGCCCCCTAACAGGGGTGACCTACAATGAGCAGTTCTTC.

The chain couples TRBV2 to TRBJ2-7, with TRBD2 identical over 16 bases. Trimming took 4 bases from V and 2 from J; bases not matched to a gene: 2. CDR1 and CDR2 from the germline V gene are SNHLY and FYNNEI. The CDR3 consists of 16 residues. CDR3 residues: CASSGGLAGGTYEQYF. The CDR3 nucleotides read TGTGCCAGCAGTGGGGGACTAGCGGGAGGGACCTACGAGCAGTACTTC.